This T cell receptor (beta chain) is drawn from a study of T cells after yellow fever vaccination. For the study at large: It was SMART-Seq v4 Ultra Low Input that prepared the fractions with low cell numbers. Overall study results and limits: Post-booster samples contained most primary-vaccination clones (more than 95% CD4, about 90% CD8).

Template-switching 5'RACE yielded the TCR cDNA; a universal primer site and UMIs were added in the process. TCRdb reanalysed the 5' RACE reads using MiXCR and keeps one entry per CDR3 protein. The sample contains roughly 300,000 distinct CDR3 sequences, 6.5% to 8.5% of which appear only once. At least ten counts were recorded for this clonotype. What it recognizes is unknown. The germline gives CDR1 SEHNR, CDR2 FQNEAQ (reference sequence). The V end lost 4 bases, the J end lost 5 bases, and 17 bases lay between the germline ends. The CDR3 contains 15 residues. The chain joins TRBV7-9 to TRBJ2-5; D unclear. The sequence was collected from a man between 18 and 35 years old who received the YFV17D yellow fever vaccine. The input for sequencing was PBMCs, taken 45 days after the first yellow fever vaccination. The DNA for the CDR3 is TGTGCCAGCAGCTCGACCTTACGTCCCGGGGAGACCCAGTACTTC. Residues: CASSSTLRPGETQYF.